The 32 T cell receptor beta chains listed next were all sequenced from one sample in a study of shared clonotypes between healthy human individuals (dated by TCRdb to 2020 to 2021). Library creation used the immunoSEQ multiplex PCR assay. This is the immuneACCESS table as TCRdb keeps it, with only in-frame sequences that have V and J called. A part of the clones is gone; compared with another copy, unresolved V genes explain less than half, and the rest is unexplained. The sample data list about 710,000 clones, and about two thirds of these were observed just once. In total, the top ten clones hold under 2% of the sample. Sequences were obtained from memory CD4+ T cells sorted from blood. Reading the label with the study, this specimen's cell subset or site is: CD45RA-negative fraction. The receptor set was obtained from a woman in her 30s in good health.

The gene calls are TRBV10-1 and TRBJ2-7; weak D call: TRBD2 (7 bases). The CDR3 is made up of 15 amino acids. Germline V CDR1 and CDR2: WNHNN, SYGVQD (reference sequence). V shed 4 bases and J shed 6 bases, with 19 bases lying between them. The CDR3 region is CASSAGGQGKLEQYF. The CDR3 nucleotides are TGCGCCAGCAGTGCGGGGGGACAAGGGAAGCTCGAGCAGTACTTC.

The V and J genes are TRBV6-5 and TRBJ2-1; D remains ambiguous. V dropped 2 bases and J dropped 0 bases, with 5 bases sitting between them. CDR3 length equals 14 residues. Per germline, CDR1 MNHEY and CDR2 SVGAGI. The CDR3 DNA reads TGTGCCAGCAGTTACCGGACCTCCTACAATGAGCAGTTCTTC. It specifies CASSYRTSYNEQFF.

This clone has more than one count but fewer than ten. This chain uses TRBV19 with TRBJ2-1, with 14 bases that match TRBD2. Trimming at V came to 6 bases and at J to 2 bases, leaving 6 bases not matched to a gene. CDR1 and CDR2 from the germline V gene are LNHDA and SQIVND (reference sequence). This CDR3 has 17 residues. The DNA for the CDR3 is TGTGCCAGTAGCCCCCCGGGACTAGCGGGAGCCTACAATGAGCAGTTCTTC. Protein sequence: CASSPPGLAGAYNEQFF.

The chain recombines TRBV4-1 with TRBJ1-5; 7 nucleotides agree with TRBD1. The V and J ends lost 5 bases and 7 bases, in that order; junction bases with no gene match: 17. Germline CDR1 reads MGHRA; CDR2 reads YSYEKL. The CDR3 runs 17 residues. The CDR3 DNA follows: TGCGCCAGCAGCGCGAGAGCTCCTGGGACAGAGACACAGCCCCAGCATTTT. It is translated as CASSARAPGTETQPQHF.

J is TRBJ2-6 and V is TRBV19, with D perhaps TRBD1 or TRBD2 (5 bases each). CDR1 LNHDA and CDR2 SQIVND come from the germline V gene (reference sequence). CDR3 length: 16 amino acids. The V and J ends lost 5 bases and 2 bases respectively, with 13 bases between them. CDR3 DNA sequence: TGTGCCAGTAGTGCCGGGGACGCCACTGGGGCCAACGTCCTGACTTTC. This sequence encodes CASSAGDATGANVLTF.

This clone was seen just once. J is TRBJ2-3 and V is TRBV18, with TRBD1 matching over 8 bases. The germline V gene encodes CDR1 KGHSH and CDR2 LQKENI. With 5 bases clipped from V and 5 bases from J, the junction kept 3 bases outside the gene matches. There are 13 residues in the CDR3. The CDR3: CASSTGGGDTQYF. Here the CDR3 DNA reads TGTGCCAGCTCAACAGGGGGTGGAGATACGCAGTATTTT.

V usage is TRBV6-5 and J usage is TRBJ2-1; no reliable D call. Germline lookup yields CDR1 MNHEY and CDR2 SVGAGI. The CDR3 runs to 14 residues. V shed 6 bases and J shed 0 bases, with 9 bases lying between them. CDR3 sequence reads: CASRDGSSYNEQFF. In DNA, the CDR3 is TGTGCCAGCAGGGACGGAAGCTCCTACAATGAGCAGTTCTTC.

J is TRBJ2-7 and V is TRBV21-1; no check of the table's D call, TRBD1, against the DNA was made. TRBV21-1 is a documented pseudogene. CDR3 length: 15 amino acids. CDR3 protein: CASSKVRQVTYEQYF. The CDR3 bases are TGTGCCAGCAGCAAAGTAAGACAGGTTACCTACGAGCAGTACTTC.

The rearrangement links TRBV19 to TRBJ2-5, with 9 nucleotides matching TRBD2. Germline trimming cut 8 bases from V and 4 bases from J; bases unmatched to any gene: 2. CDR3 length: 12 amino acids. Germline V gene sequence: CDR1 LNHDA, CDR2 SQIVND (reference sequence). The CDR3 sequence: CASGTSRETQYF. CDR3 DNA sequence: TGTGCCAGTGGGACTAGCCGAGAGACCCAGTACTTC.

This clone was found a few times. The J gene is TRBJ1-1, the V gene TRBV28; maybe TRBD1 (6 bases). This CDR3 region has 12 residues. V dropped 8 bases and J dropped 3 bases, with 10 bases sitting between them. Germline V gene lookup returns CDR1 MDHEN and CDR2 SYDVKM. CDR3 amino acids: CASDRWDTEAFF. In DNA, the CDR3 is TGTGCCAGCGACAGGTGGGACACTGAAGCTTTCTTT.

To note about this clone: A much bigger clone sits one base away, suggesting this may be a read error. Other DNA sequences in the same sample also yield this CDR3. V gene TRBV11-3 combines with J gene TRBJ2-2; 7 bases match TRBD1. The CDR3 sequence is 15 residues long. With 6 bases clipped from V and 4 bases from J, the junction kept 8 bases outside the gene matches. Looked up from germline, CDR1 is SGHNT and CDR2 is YENEEA. CDR3 nucleotides: TGTGCCAGCAGTTCCGGGACAGCCTTCACCGGGGAGCTGTTTTTT. Translating it yields CASSSGTAFTGELFF. Variable domain in full (rest from reference TRBV11-3 and TRBJ2-2): EAGVVQSPRYKIIEKKQPVAFWCNPISGHNTLYWYLQNLGQGPELLIRYENEEAVDDSQLPKDRFSAERLKGVDSTLKIQPAELGDSAVYLCASSSGTAFTGELFFGEGSRLTVL.

The rearrangement uses TRBV5-1 and TRBJ1-1; a possible D gene is TRBD1 (5 bases). The V and J ends lost 4 bases and 4 bases respectively, with 14 bases between them. Germline CDR1 and CDR2: SGHRS and YFSETQ. CDR3 size: 14 residues. CDR3 sequence: CASSTRVLGTEAFF. The DNA for the CDR3 is TGCGCCAGCAGCACCAGGGTTTTAGGCACTGAAGCTTTCTTT.

CDR3: CASSLSDRGTQYF. DNA of the CDR3: TGTGCCAGCAGCTTGTCGGACAGGGGGACCCAGTACTTC. V gene TRBV5-8 combines with J gene TRBJ2-5; 9 bases map to TRBD1. Germline V gives CDR1 SGHTS, CDR2 YDEGEE. V lost 1 base and J lost 7; bases outside the gene matches: 2. This CDR3 is built from 13 residues.

This clone was observed a few times. CDR3: CASSLWTGGYEQYF. For the CDR3, the DNA is TGTGCCAGCAGCCTCTGGACAGGGGGCTACGAGCAGTACTTC. The J gene is TRBJ2-7, the V gene TRBV14; 10 bases match TRBD1. The V gene end was trimmed by 4 bases and the J gene end by 3 bases; junction bases not matched to a gene: 3. The CDR3 extends over 14 amino acids. CDR1 and CDR2 from the germline V gene are SGHDN and FVKESK.

This chain joins TRBV11-2 and TRBJ2-7; tentatively, D is TRBD1 (6 bases). The V gene's germline CDR1 is SGHAT and CDR2 FQNNGV. CDR3 length: 15 residues. V dropped 0 bases and J dropped 0 bases, with 9 bases sitting between them. The chain's CDR3 is CASSLERTASYEQYF. CDR3 bases: TGTGCCAGCAGCTTAGAAAGGACAGCCTCCTACGAGCAGTACTTC.

The chain has TRBV30 and TRBJ2-5, with D maybe TRBD2 (7 bases). Trimming took off 2 bases at V and 4 bases at J, with 35 bases between the two ends. Looked up from germline, CDR1 is GTSNPN and CDR2 is SVGIG (reference sequence). The CDR3 totals 21 residues. The CDR3, as DNA: TGTGCCTGGAGTCTTGATACAATAGGGGGGAGGGTAACCCGTCGAGGAGAGACCCAGTACTTC. Translation: CAWSLDTIGGRVTRRGETQYF.

For the CDR3, the DNA is TGTGCCAGCAGCTCGCCCCCCGGGACAGGGGATGCCTATGGCTACACCTTC. Protein: CASSSPPGTGDAYGYTF. The V call is TRBV7-9, the J call TRBJ1-2; 10 bases fit TRBD1. The CDR3 length is 17 residues. Germline CDR1 SEHNR, CDR2 FQNEAQ (reference sequence). V gave up 4 bases and J gave up 4 bases; unmatched junction bases: 12.

The chain joins TRBV7-8 to TRBJ2-2; tentative D call: TRBD1 (6 bases). Germline V CDR1 and CDR2: SGHVS, FQNEAQ. The CDR3 consists of 14 residues. V gave up 11 bases and J gave up 1 base, with 14 bases separating them. The CDR3 sequence is CAGGHPLNTGELFF. The CDR3 bases are TGTGCCGGGGGACACCCCTTGAACACCGGGGAGCTGTTTTTT. Filled out from reference TRBV7-8 and TRBJ2-2, the complete variable domain reads GAGVSQSPRYKVAKRGQDVALRCDPISGHVSLFWYQQALGQGPEFLTYFQNEAQLDKSGLPSDRFFAERPEGSVSTLKIQRTQQEDSAVYLCAGGHPLNTGELFFGEGSRLTVL.

This clone was seen repeatedly, ten times or more. The V gene is TRBV5-4, the J gene TRBJ1-2; 8 bases map to TRBD1. Germline loops: CDR1 SGHNT, CDR2 YYREEE (reference sequence). The CDR3 runs 16 residues. Trimming cost V 3 bases and J 7 bases; bases outside gene matches: 14. The CDR3 DNA follows: TGTGCCAGCAGCTCGGGCCAGACAGGGGCCACTTTTGGCTACACCTTC. Encoded protein: CASSSGQTGATFGYTF.

Details on this clone: The same CDR3 arises from other DNA sequences in this sample as well. The chain carries TRBV28 and TRBJ1-5; D not certain. The V end was cut by 6 bases, the J end by 4 bases, with 7 bases between. Germline CDR1 MDHEN, CDR2 SYDVKM. This CDR3 region has 12 residues. DNA for the CDR3: TGTGCCAGCAGCTCAACTAATCAGCCCCAGCATTTT. Translating gives CASSSTNQPQHF. Full variable domain (missing parts from reference TRBV28 and TRBJ1-5): DVKVTQSSRYLVKRTGEKVFLECVQDMDHENMFWYRQDPGLGLRLIYFSYDVKMKEKGDIPEGYSVSREKKERFSLILESASTNQTSMYLCASSSTNQPQHFGDGTRLSIL.

The rearrangement joins TRBV4-2 to TRBJ2-1; either TRBD1 or TRBD2 may supply D (5 bases each). The V gene's germline CDR1 is LGHNA and CDR2 YNFKEQ. The CDR3 runs 13 residues. Between the trimmed V and J ends, which lost 4 bases and 13 bases, there was a span of 17 bases. Here the CDR3 reads CASSREVGTSQFF. The DNA of the CDR3 is TGTGCCAGCAGCCGCGAGGTAGGGACGAGTCAGTTCTTC.

V usage is TRBV28 and J usage is TRBJ1-2; the match to TRBD1 covers 8 bases. V lost 3 bases and J lost 7; bases outside the gene matches: 7. The CDR3 has 14 residues. Germline CDR1 is MDHEN and CDR2 is SYDVKM. CDR3 bases: TGTGCCAGCAGTTTGGTGACAGGGGTCCCTGGCTACACCTTC. Translating gives CASSLVTGVPGYTF.

A few counts support this clone. Other DNA sequences in the sample encode the same CDR3. The chain links TRBV5-1 to TRBJ2-1, with D maybe TRBD2 (5 bases). Trimming stripped 0 bases from V and 7 bases from J, with 11 bases between. There are 14 residues in the CDR3. Germline values: CDR1 SGHRS, CDR2 YFSETQ. For the CDR3, the DNA is TGCGCCAGCAGCTTGGTCCTAGCAGAAAATGAGCAGTTCTTC. This gives the protein CASSLVLAENEQFF.

The chain carries TRBV7-3 and TRBJ1-1, with a possible D match to TRBD1 (6 bases). This CDR3 region has 17 residues. The germline V gene encodes CDR1 SGHTA and CDR2 FQGTGA. V was shortened by 4 bases and J by 7 bases, with 25 bases between the two germline ends. This chain's CDR3 is CASSSILAVTGGFEAFF. CDR3 sequence (DNA): TGTGCCAGCAGCTCCATACTAGCCGTGACAGGAGGGTTTGAAGCTTTCTTT.

The chain recombines TRBV19 with TRBJ1-2; no clear D. V was pared by 5 bases and J by 4 bases, with 8 bases between. The CDR3 covers 12 residues. Germline V lookup: CDR1 LNHDA, CDR2 SQIVND (reference sequence). CDR3 amino acids: CASSSVGYGYTF. Written as DNA, the CDR3 is TGTGCCAGTAGTTCCGTCGGCTATGGCTACACCTTC. Full variable domain (rest looked up from reference TRBV19 and TRBJ1-2): DGGITQSPKYLFRKEGQNVTLSCEQNLNHDAMYWYRQDPGQGLRLIYYSQIVNDFQKGDIAEGYSVSREKKESFPLTVTSAQKNPTAFYLCASSSVGYGYTFGSGTRLTVV.

The genes are TRBV27 and TRBJ1-1; a possible D gene is TRBD1 (5 bases). The CDR3 extends over 14 amino acids. Germline lookup yields CDR1 MNHEY and CDR2 SMNVEV (reference sequence). Trimming pared 5 bases from V and 1 base from J, leaving 11 bases between. The CDR3 region is CASSAKGQNTEAFF. The CDR3 DNA follows: TGTGCCAGCAGTGCCAAGGGGCAGAACACTGAAGCTTTCTTT.

The chain is built from TRBV11-2 and TRBJ1-1, with no clear D. Trimming pared 1 base from V and 0 bases from J, leaving 9 bases between. Germline V lookup: CDR1 SGHAT, CDR2 FQNNGV. The CDR3 has 15 amino acids. The CDR3 protein is CASSLAVYMNTEAFF. In nucleotides, the CDR3 is TGTGCCAGCAGCTTAGCTGTGTACATGAACACTGAAGCTTTCTTT.

This clone was seen a handful of times. The V call is TRBV6-1, the J call TRBJ2-7; unclear D gene. The CDR3 consists of 15 residues. Trimming cost V 6 bases and J 2 bases, with 17 bases left between them. Germline loops: CDR1 MNHNS, CDR2 SASEGT. In nucleotides, the CDR3 is TGTGCCAGCAGGGCTCCGATACCGATCACCTACGAGCAGTACTTC. Residues: CASRAPIPITYEQYF.

This clone came up a few times. The chain combines TRBV4-1 with TRBJ2-3; D might be TRBD2 (6 bases). This CDR3 comprises 15 residues. Germline CDR1 MGHRA, CDR2 YSYEKL. V shed 4 bases and J shed 0 bases, with 11 bases lying between them. CDR3 sequence (DNA): TGCGCCAGCAGCCCGAGCGGGCACAGCACAGATACGCAGTATTTT. This sequence encodes CASSPSGHSTDTQYF.

The V call is TRBV6-1, the J call TRBJ2-3, with unresolved D. CDR1 is MNHNS and CDR2 is SASEGT in the germline V gene. Trimming stripped 7 bases from V and 5 bases from J, with 13 bases between. This CDR3 has 13 amino acids. CDR3 amino acids: CASTFRPEDTQYF. DNA of the CDR3: TGTGCCAGCACCTTTAGGCCGGAAGATACGCAGTATTTT.

This clone was picked up one time. The chain combines TRBV10-3 with TRBJ2-3; D not certain. CDR3 size: 13 residues. With 6 bases removed from V and 2 bases from J, the gap between germline ends came to 9 bases. Germline V lookup: CDR1 ENHRY, CDR2 SYGVKD. The CDR3 DNA sequence: TGTGCCATCAGCGTAGAACTCACAGATACGCAGTATTTT. Translating gives CAISVELTDTQYF.

The chain uses TRBV28 and TRBJ2-7; 8 bases match TRBD1. Germline CDR1 reads MDHEN; CDR2 reads SYDVKM. The CDR3 covers 15 residues. The V and J ends lost 5 bases and 7 bases, in that order; junction bases with no gene match: 13. CDR3 DNA sequence: TGTGCCAGCAGTCCCTCCGGGACAGGAAAAGGGGAGCAGTACTTC. Translation: CASSPSGTGKGEQYF.